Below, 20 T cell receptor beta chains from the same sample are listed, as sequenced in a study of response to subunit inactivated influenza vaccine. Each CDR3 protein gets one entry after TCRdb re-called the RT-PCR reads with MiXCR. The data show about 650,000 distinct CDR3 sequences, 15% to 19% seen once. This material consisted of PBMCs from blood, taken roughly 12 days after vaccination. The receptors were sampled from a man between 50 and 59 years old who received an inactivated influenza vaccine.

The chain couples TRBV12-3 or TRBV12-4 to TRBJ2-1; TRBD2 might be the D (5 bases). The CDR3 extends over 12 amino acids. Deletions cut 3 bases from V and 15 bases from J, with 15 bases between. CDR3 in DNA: TGTGCCAGCAGTTTGCGCGCGGACTCAGGGTTCTTC. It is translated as CASSLRADSGFF.

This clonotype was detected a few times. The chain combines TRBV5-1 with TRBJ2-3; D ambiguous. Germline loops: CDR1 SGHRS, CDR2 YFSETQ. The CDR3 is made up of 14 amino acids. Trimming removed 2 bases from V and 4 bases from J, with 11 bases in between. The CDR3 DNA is TGCGCCAGCAGCTTACAAGACCCCGCAGATACGCAGTATTTT. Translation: CASSLQDPADTQYF.

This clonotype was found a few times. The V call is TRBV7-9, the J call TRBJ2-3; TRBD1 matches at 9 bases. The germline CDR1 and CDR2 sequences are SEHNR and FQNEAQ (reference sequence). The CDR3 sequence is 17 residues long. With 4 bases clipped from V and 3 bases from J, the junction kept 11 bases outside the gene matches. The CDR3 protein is CASSSPFTGGWTDTQYF. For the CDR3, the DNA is TGTGCCAGCAGCTCTCCCTTCACAGGGGGCTGGACAGATACGCAGTATTTT.

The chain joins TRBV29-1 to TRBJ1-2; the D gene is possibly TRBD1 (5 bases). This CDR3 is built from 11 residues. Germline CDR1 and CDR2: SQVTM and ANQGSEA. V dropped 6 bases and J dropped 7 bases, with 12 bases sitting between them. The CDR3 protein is CSVTGPGGYTF. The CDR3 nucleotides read TGCAGCGTCACAGGCCCAGGTGGCTACACCTTC.

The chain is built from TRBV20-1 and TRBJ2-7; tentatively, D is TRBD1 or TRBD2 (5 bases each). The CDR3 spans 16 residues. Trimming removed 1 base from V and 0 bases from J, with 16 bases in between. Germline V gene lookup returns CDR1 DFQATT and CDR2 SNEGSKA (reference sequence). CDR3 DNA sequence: TGCAGTGCTAGAGGCCTCACGGGACGCAGCTCCTACGAGCAGTACTTC. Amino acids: CSARGLTGRSSYEQYF.

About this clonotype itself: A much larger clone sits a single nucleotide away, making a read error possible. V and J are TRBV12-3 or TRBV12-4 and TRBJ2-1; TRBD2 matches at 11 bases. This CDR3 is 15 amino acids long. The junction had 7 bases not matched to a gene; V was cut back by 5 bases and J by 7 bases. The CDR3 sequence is CASSPGSSGGNEQFF. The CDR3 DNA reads TGTGCCAGCAGTCCCGGGTCTAGCGGGGGGAATGAGCAGTTCTTC.

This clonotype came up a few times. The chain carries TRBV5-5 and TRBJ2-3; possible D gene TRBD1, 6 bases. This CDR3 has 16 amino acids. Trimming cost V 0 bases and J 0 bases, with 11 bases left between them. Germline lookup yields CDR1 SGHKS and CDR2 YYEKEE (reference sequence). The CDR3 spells CASSLVGAESTDTQYF. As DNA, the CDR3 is TGTGCCAGCAGCTTGGTGGGGGCGGAGAGCACAGATACGCAGTATTTT.

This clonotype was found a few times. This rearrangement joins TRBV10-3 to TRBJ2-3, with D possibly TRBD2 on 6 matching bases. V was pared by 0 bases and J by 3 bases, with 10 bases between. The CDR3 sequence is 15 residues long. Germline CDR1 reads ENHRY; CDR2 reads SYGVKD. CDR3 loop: CAISESEGKTDTQYF. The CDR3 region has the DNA TGTGCCATCAGTGAGTCGGAGGGAAAGACAGATACGCAGTATTTT.

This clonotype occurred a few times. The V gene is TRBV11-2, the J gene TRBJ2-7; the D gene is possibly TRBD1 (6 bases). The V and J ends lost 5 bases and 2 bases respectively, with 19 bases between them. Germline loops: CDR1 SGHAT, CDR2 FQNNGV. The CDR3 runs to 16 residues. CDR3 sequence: CASSNQQGRGTYEQYF. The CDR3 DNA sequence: TGTGCCAGCAGCAACCAACAGGGAAGAGGCACCTACGAGCAGTACTTC.

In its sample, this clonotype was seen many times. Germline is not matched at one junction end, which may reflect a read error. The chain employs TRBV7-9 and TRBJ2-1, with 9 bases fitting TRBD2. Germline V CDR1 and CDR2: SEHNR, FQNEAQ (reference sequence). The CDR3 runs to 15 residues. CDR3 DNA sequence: TGCGCCAGCAGCCTATTAGCGGGGGTCTACAATGAGCAGTTCTTC. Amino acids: CASSLLAGVYNEQFF.

CDR3 nucleotide sequence: TGCGCCAGCAGCTTGGCCCGGCCGGAGACAGATACGCAGTATTTT. It translates to CASSLARPETDTQYF. This chain joins TRBV5-1 and TRBJ2-3, with unresolved D. This CDR3 has 15 amino acids. V was trimmed by 0 bases and J by 3 bases, leaving 11 bases between them. Per the germline V gene, CDR1 is SGHRS and CDR2 is YFSETQ. Together with reference TRBV5-1 and TRBJ2-3, the CDR3 gives the full variable domain: KAGVTQTPRYLIKTRGQQVTLSCSPISGHRSVSWYQQTPGQGLQFLFEYFSETQRNKGNFPGRFSGRQFSNSRSEMNVSTLELGDSALYLCASSLARPETDTQYFGPGTRLTVL.

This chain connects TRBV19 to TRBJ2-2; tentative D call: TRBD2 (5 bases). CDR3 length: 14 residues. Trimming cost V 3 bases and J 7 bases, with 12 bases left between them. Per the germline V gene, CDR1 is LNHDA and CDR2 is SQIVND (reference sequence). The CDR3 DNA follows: TGTGCCAGTAGTATTGGACTCGTGGGCGGGGAGCTGTTTTTT. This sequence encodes CASSIGLVGGELFF.

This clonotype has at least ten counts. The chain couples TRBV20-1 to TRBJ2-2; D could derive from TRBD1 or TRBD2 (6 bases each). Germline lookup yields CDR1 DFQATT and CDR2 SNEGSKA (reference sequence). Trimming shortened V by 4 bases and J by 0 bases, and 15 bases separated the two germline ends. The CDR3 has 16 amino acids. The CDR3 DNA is TGCAGTGCTAATGTCGGGGGCTACTCGAACACCGGGGAGCTGTTTTTT. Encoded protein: CSANVGGYSNTGELFF.

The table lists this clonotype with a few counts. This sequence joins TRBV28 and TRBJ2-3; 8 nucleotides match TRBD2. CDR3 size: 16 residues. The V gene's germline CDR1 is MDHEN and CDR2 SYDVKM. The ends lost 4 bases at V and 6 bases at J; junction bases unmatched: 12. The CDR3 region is CASSSGLASRGDTQYF. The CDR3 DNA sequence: TGTGCCAGCAGTTCCGGACTAGCCTCTCGGGGGGATACGCAGTATTTT.

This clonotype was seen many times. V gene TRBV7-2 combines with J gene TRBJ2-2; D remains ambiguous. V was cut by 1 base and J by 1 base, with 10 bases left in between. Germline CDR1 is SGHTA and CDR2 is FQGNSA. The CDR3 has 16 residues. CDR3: CASSLVAGMNTGELFF. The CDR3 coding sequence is TGTGCCAGCAGCTTAGTGGCAGGAATGAACACCGGGGAGCTGTTTTTT.

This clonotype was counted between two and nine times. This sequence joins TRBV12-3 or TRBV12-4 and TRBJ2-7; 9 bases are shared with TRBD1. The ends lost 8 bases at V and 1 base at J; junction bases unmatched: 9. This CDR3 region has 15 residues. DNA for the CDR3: TGTGCCAGCGGATCAACCGGGACAGGGTCCTACGAGCAGTACTTC. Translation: CASGSTGTGSYEQYF.

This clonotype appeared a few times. The CDR3 protein is CASSLGGTGSHNEQFF. The CDR3 DNA follows: TGCGCCAGCAGCTTGGGGGGGACAGGGAGCCACAATGAGCAGTTCTTC. The rearrangement links TRBV5-1 to TRBJ2-1, with 9 bases fitting TRBD1. V trimming: 0 bases; J trimming: 5 bases; junction bases outside the gene matches: 6. Germline V gene data show CDR1 as SGHRS and CDR2 as YFSETQ. This CDR3 spans 16 amino acids.

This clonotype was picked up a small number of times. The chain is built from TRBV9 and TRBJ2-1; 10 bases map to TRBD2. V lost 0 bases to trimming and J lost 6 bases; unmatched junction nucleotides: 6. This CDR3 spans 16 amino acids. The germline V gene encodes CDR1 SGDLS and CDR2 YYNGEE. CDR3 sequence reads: CASSVDGSGRSNEQFF. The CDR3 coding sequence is TGTGCCAGCAGCGTAGATGGTAGCGGGAGGTCCAATGAGCAGTTCTTC.

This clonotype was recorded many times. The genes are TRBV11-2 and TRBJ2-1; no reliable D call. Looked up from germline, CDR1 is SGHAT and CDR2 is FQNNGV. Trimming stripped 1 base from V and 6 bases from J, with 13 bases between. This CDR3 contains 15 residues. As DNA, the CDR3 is TGTGCCAGCAGCTTAGCTCGCGGTTTGCGCAATGAGCAGTTCTTC. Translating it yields CASSLARGLRNEQFF. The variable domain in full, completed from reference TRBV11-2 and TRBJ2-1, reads EAGVAQSPRYKIIEKRQSVAFWCNPISGHATLYWYQQILGQGPKLLIQFQNNGVVDDSQLPKDRFSAERLKGVDSTLKIQPAKLEDSAVYLCASSLARGLRNEQFFGPGTRLTVL.

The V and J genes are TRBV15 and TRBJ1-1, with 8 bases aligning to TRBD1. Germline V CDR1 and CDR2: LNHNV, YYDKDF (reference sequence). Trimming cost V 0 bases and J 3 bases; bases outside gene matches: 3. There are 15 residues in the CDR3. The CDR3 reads CATSREGTGYTEAFF. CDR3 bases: TGTGCCACCAGCAGAGAGGGGACAGGTTACACTGAAGCTTTCTTT.